These 27 T cell receptor beta chains came from one sample sequenced in a study of blood T cell repertoires in COVID-19. Repertoires were generated with immunoSEQ multiplex PCR, while TCRdb's copy carries only in-frame clones and drops some. The repertoire consists of 200,000 to 250,000 clones, with 75% to 90% occurring once and the leading ten covering about 6.5%. The sample taken for sequencing was peripheral blood. These receptors were obtained from a man in his 60s who had recovered from COVID-19.

This sequence joins TRBV5-4 and TRBJ2-7; D is possibly TRBD1 (5 bases). Germline loops: CDR1 SGHNT, CDR2 YYREEE (reference sequence). V was cut by 3 bases and J by 7 bases, with 11 bases left in between. The CDR3 runs to 12 residues. CDR3 in DNA: TGTGCCAGCAGCTCGGACACCGGGGAGCAGTACTTC. This sequence encodes CASSSDTGEQYF. Full variable domain (missing parts from reference TRBV5-4 and TRBJ2-7): ETGVTQSPTHLIKTRGQQVTLRCSSQSGHNTVSWYQQALGQGPQFIFQYYREEENGRGNFPPRFSGLQFPNYSSELNVNALELDDSALYLCASSSDTGEQYFGPGTRLTVT.

This clone showed up just once. The V call is TRBV11-2, the J call TRBJ1-1, with 10 positions matching TRBD1. With 7 bases clipped from V and 5 bases from J, the junction kept 7 bases outside the gene matches. Germline V gene sequence: CDR1 SGHAT, CDR2 FQNNGV. The CDR3 consists of 14 residues. The CDR3, as DNA: TGTGCCAGCAACCGACAGGGGGCTGGAACTGAAGCTTTCTTT. This encodes CASNRQGAGTEAFF.

This chain connects TRBV7-3 to TRBJ2-1, with 9 bases identical to TRBD2. This CDR3 is 15 amino acids long. V gave up 1 base and J gave up 8 bases; unmatched junction bases: 6. CDR1 is SGHTA and CDR2 is FQGTGA in the germline V gene. This CDR3 is CASSLILAGIDEQFF. In DNA, the CDR3 is TGTGCCAGCAGCTTAATACTAGCGGGTATCGATGAGCAGTTCTTC.

This chain joins TRBV19 and TRBJ2-1; 13 bases are a match to TRBD2. Germline assignment: CDR1 LNHDA and CDR2 SQIVND (reference sequence). With V trimmed by 2 bases and J by 6 bases, 1 base remained unmatched. CDR3 length: 15 amino acids. CDR3 DNA: TGTGCCAGTAGTATACGGACTAGCGGGGGCAATGAGCAGTTCTTC. Amino acid sequence: CASSIRTSGGNEQFF.

This chain uses TRBV3-1 (or the pseudogene TRBV3-2) with TRBJ2-1; maybe TRBD2 (7 bases). Germline values: CDR1 LGHDT, CDR2 YNNKEL (reference sequence). The CDR3 sequence is 16 residues long. Between the trimmed V and J ends, which lost 6 bases and 5 bases, there was a span of 20 bases. CDR3 region: CASRRGSGAANNEQFF. CDR3 nucleotides: TGTGCCAGCAGGAGGGGGAGCGGGGCCGCCAACAATGAGCAGTTCTTC.

The rearrangement uses TRBV7-2 and TRBJ2-5; TRBD2 matches at 7 bases. The length of the CDR3 is 15 residues. V lost 5 bases, J lost 3 bases, and 9 bases stayed unmatched. The germline V gene has CDR1 SGHTA and CDR2 FQGNSA. CDR3 amino acids: CASSAKQGGEETQYF. CDR3 coding DNA: TGTGCCAGCAGCGCCAAGCAGGGAGGGGAAGAGACCCAGTACTTC.

This rearrangement joins TRBV11-3 to TRBJ2-3; D might be TRBD2 (5 bases). Germline V gene data show CDR1 as SGHNT and CDR2 as YENEEA. This CDR3 has 13 amino acids. V was clipped by 3 bases and J by 4 bases, with 8 bases between them. The CDR3 nucleotides are TGTGCCAGCAGCTTCGCGGGCGCAGATACGCAGTATTTT. Its protein is CASSFAGADTQYF.

J is TRBJ2-7 and V is TRBV5-5, with TRBD1 matching over 11 bases. The length of the CDR3 is 14 residues. With 4 bases clipped from V and 5 bases from J, the junction kept 5 bases outside the gene matches. Germline assignment: CDR1 SGHKS and CDR2 YYEKEE (reference sequence). The CDR3 sequence is CASSKGQGDNEQYF. CDR3 sequence (DNA): TGTGCCAGCAGCAAGGGACAGGGGGACAACGAGCAGTACTTC.

The V gene is TRBV7-3, the J gene TRBJ2-5; D unresolved. The CDR3 is made up of 15 amino acids. Germline V gene lookup returns CDR1 SGHTA and CDR2 FQGTGA. Trimming pared 3 bases from V and 2 bases from J, leaving 13 bases between. The CDR3 loop reads CASSLASRPQETQYF. As DNA, the CDR3 is TGTGCCAGCAGCTTGGCCTCGCGGCCACAAGAGACCCAGTACTTC.

V is TRBV5-1 and J is TRBJ2-1, with 8 bases identical to TRBD1. Per germline, CDR1 SGHRS and CDR2 YFSETQ. V was clipped by 5 bases and J by 0 bases; unmatched bases: 13. The CDR3 sequence is 18 residues long. CDR3 region: CASRPGQDLASSYNEQFF. Here the CDR3 DNA reads TGCGCCAGCAGGCCGGGACAGGACCTTGCCAGCTCCTACAATGAGCAGTTCTTC. Filled out from reference TRBV5-1 and TRBJ2-1, the complete variable domain reads KAGVTQTPRYLIKTRGQQVTLSCSPISGHRSVSWYQQTPGQGLQFLFEYFSETQRNKGNFPGRFSGRQFSNSRSEMNVSTLELGDSALYLCASRPGQDLASSYNEQFFGPGTRLTVL.

This chain joins TRBV5-1 and TRBJ2-3; D perhaps matches TRBD2 (7 bases). Looked up from germline, CDR1 is SGHRS and CDR2 is YFSETQ. This CDR3 region has 15 residues. V lost 6 bases to trimming and J lost 5 bases, with 19 bases between them. The CDR3 DNA reads TGCGCCAGCACCCGGGGGGACAAAGGGCGAGATACGCAGTATTTT. As protein: CASTRGDKGRDTQYF.

This chain joins TRBV5-1 and TRBJ2-5; 7 bases are a match to TRBD1. The ends lost 4 bases at V and 2 bases at J; junction bases unmatched: 5. Looked up from germline, CDR1 is SGHRS and CDR2 is YFSETQ. The CDR3 has 14 amino acids. The chain's CDR3 is CASSPGTEQETQYF. The CDR3 DNA reads as TGCGCCAGCAGCCCCGGGACAGAACAAGAGACCCAGTACTTC.

The chain recombines TRBV24-1 with TRBJ2-1, with 13 nucleotides matching TRBD2. The trim removed 2 bases at V and 12 bases at J, leaving 9 bases unmatched. Looked up from germline, CDR1 is KGHDR and CDR2 is SFDVKD. This CDR3 region has 16 residues. CDR3 sequence: CATSDSTLAGGPLQFF. DNA for the CDR3: TGTGCCACCAGTGATTCAACACTAGCGGGAGGGCCTTTGCAGTTCTTC.

CDR3 residues: CASSIGGRNTEAFF. CDR3 nucleotide sequence: TGTGCCAGCAGTATCGGAGGGAGGAACACTGAAGCTTTCTTT. The chain combines TRBV28 with TRBJ1-1; D remains ambiguous. There are 14 residues in the CDR3. Between the trimmed V and J ends, which lost 5 bases and 1 base, there was a span of 11 bases. Germline-derived CDR1 and CDR2 are MDHEN and SYDVKM.

This chain connects TRBV18 to TRBJ2-5; no clear D. Germline lookup yields CDR1 KGHSH and CDR2 LQKENI. Trimming removed 3 bases from V and 5 bases from J, with 7 bases in between. This CDR3 is built from 12 residues. The CDR3 sequence: CASSPASETQYF. CDR3 nucleotide sequence: TGTGCCAGCTCACCCGCCAGTGAGACCCAGTACTTC.

V is TRBV27 and J is TRBJ2-7; TRBD1 matches at 7 bases. This CDR3 contains 17 residues. V lost 5 bases, J lost 3 bases, and 16 bases stayed unmatched. Germline V gene lookup returns CDR1 MNHEY and CDR2 SMNVEV (reference sequence). The CDR3 DNA reads TGTGCCAGCAGTCCTAGACAGGGTACCAGAGGGTACTACGAGCAGTACTTC. As protein: CASSPRQGTRGYYEQYF.

The rearrangement uses TRBV24-1 and TRBJ2-5; 16 bases match TRBD2. The CDR3 spans 17 residues. V was clipped by 6 bases and J by 4 bases; unmatched bases: 7. Germline lookup yields CDR1 KGHDR and CDR2 SFDVKD. CDR3 sequence: CATSQQGTSGRGETQYF. The CDR3 DNA reads as TGTGCCACCAGTCAGCAGGGGACTAGCGGGAGGGGAGAGACCCAGTACTTC.

The V call is TRBV5-4, the J call TRBJ1-5, with a tentative D call TRBD1 (6 bases). CDR1 is SGHNT and CDR2 is YYREEE in the germline V gene (reference sequence). The CDR3 extends over 15 amino acids. Trimming removed 4 bases from V and 4 bases from J, with 15 bases in between. The CDR3 is CASSANADRNQPQHF. In DNA, the CDR3 is TGTGCCAGCAGCGCCAATGCCGACAGGAATCAGCCCCAGCATTTT.

In DNA form, the CDR3 reads TGTGCCAGCAGTTCAAGTCGGACAGGAAACCGCTACGAGCAGTACTTC. This encodes CASSSSRTGNRYEQYF. The V and J genes are TRBV27 and TRBJ2-7, with TRBD1 matching over 7 bases. The CDR3 spans 16 residues. The J segment lost 3 bases and the V segment lost 4 bases, leaving 12 bases of the junction unmatched. CDR1 and CDR2 from the germline V gene are MNHEY and SMNVEV (reference sequence).

This clone was counted once. This rearrangement joins TRBV27 to TRBJ2-7, with TRBD1 as a possible D gene (5 bases). The V gene's germline CDR1 is MNHEY and CDR2 SMNVEV (reference sequence). Trimming stripped 2 bases from V and 2 bases from J, with 13 bases between. CDR3 length: 15 residues. CDR3 residues: CASSLQGKSPYEQYF. The CDR3 coding sequence is TGTGCCAGCAGTTTACAGGGAAAATCTCCCTACGAGCAGTACTTC.

This chain connects TRBV28 to TRBJ1-5; D perhaps matches TRBD1 (5 bases). Germline assignment: CDR1 MDHEN and CDR2 SYDVKM. V was trimmed by 3 bases and J by 4 bases, leaving 10 bases between them. The CDR3 spans 14 residues. CDR3 nucleotide sequence: TGTGCCAGCAGTTTTGCGGGGCCGAATCAGCCCCAGCATTTT. Amino acids: CASSFAGPNQPQHF.

This chain uses TRBV4-1 with TRBJ2-3, with TRBD2 matching 8 bases. Germline CDR1 MGHRA, CDR2 YSYEKL. V lost 5 bases, J lost 4 bases, and 5 bases stayed unmatched. This CDR3 is 14 amino acids long. The CDR3 DNA follows: TGCGCCAGCAGCTTCGGGGGGGGCGCAGATACGCAGTATTTT. Protein sequence: CASSFGGGADTQYF.

The rearrangement links TRBV28 to TRBJ2-2; D ambiguous. This CDR3 is built from 13 residues. In germline, CDR1 is MDHEN, CDR2 SYDVKM. Trimming left V 3 bases short and J 6 bases short, with 8 bases between. CDR3 sequence (DNA): TGTGCCAGCAGTTTTACGGAGCCCGGGGAGCTGTTTTTT. This translates into CASSFTEPGELFF.

This clone was recorded once. The V call is TRBV7-9, the J call TRBJ2-7; 7 nucleotides align to TRBD2. The CDR3 has 13 residues. Germline trimming cut 5 bases from V and 1 base from J; bases unmatched to any gene: 2. Germline CDR1 SEHNR, CDR2 FQNEAQ (reference sequence). The DNA for the CDR3 is TGTGCCAGCAGCCGGACTAGTTCCTACGAGCAGTACTTC. Translating gives CASSRTSSYEQYF.

This chain links TRBV6-6 with TRBJ2-7, with 13 bases lining up with TRBD2. CDR3 length: 22 amino acids. The J segment lost 6 bases and the V segment lost 5 bases, leaving 28 bases of the junction unmatched. CDR1 MNHNY and CDR2 SVGAGI come from the germline V gene (reference sequence). The CDR3: CASSQLTSGTARTSGRAGEQYF. The CDR3 region has the DNA TGTGCCAGCAGTCAGCTTACCTCCGGGACGGCAAGAACTAGCGGGAGGGCAGGCGAGCAGTACTTC.

This chain joins TRBV5-1 and TRBJ2-7; 7 bases are a match to TRBD2. CDR1 is SGHRS and CDR2 is YFSETQ in the germline V gene. J was trimmed by 2 bases and V by 4 bases; bases with no gene match: 6. The CDR3 spans 14 residues. The CDR3 region has the DNA TGCGCCAGCAGCGCGTCCGGGACTACCTACGAGCAGTACTTC. Translating it yields CASSASGTTYEQYF.

The chain couples TRBV4-3 to TRBJ1-2; 8 bases map to TRBD1. The CDR3 loop spans 14 amino acids. Germline CDR1 is LGHNA and CDR2 is YSLEER. After removal of 0 bases from V and 10 bases from J, the junction contained 7 bases not matched to a gene. CDR3 DNA sequence: TGCGCCAGCAGCCAAGAAAGTCAGGGGGCGGCCTACACCTTC. Amino acid sequence: CASSQESQGAAYTF.